Shown below are 8 T cell receptor beta chains from a single sample sequenced in a study of identical twins. MiXCR was run by TCRdb on the 5' RACE reads, yielding one entry per CDR3 protein. This sample has about 520,000 distinct CDR3 sequences, with under 25% found just once. The same specimen was also included in a second study, on T cells expressing NK-cell markers.

The specimen was CD4+ T cells sorted from blood. These receptors were obtained from a woman between 18 and 29 years old in good health.

Many counts were recorded for this clonotype. The chain has TRBV5-1 and TRBJ1-1; D is perhaps TRBD1 (5 bases). The CDR3 length is 13 residues. Germline assignment: CDR1 SGHRS and CDR2 YFSETQ. Trimming left V 4 bases short and J 6 bases short, with 13 bases between. In nucleotides, the CDR3 is TGCGCCAGCAGCGTCGGGACGATGGCTGAAGCTTTCTTT. Translated: CASSVGTMAEAFF.

This chain's CDR3 is CASARTAPNYGYTF. The CDR3 DNA sequence: TGCGCCAGTGCAAGGACGGCTCCCAACTATGGCTACACCTTC. The chain joins TRBV5-1 to TRBJ1-2; D gene unclear. There are 14 residues in the CDR3. CDR1 is SGHRS and CDR2 is YFSETQ in the germline V gene. Trimming pared 8 bases from V and 2 bases from J, leaving 16 bases between.

This clonotype was recorded many times. The chain has TRBV6-5 and TRBJ1-1; D remains unclear. V lost 0 bases and J lost 0, with 2 bases in between. CDR1 and CDR2 from the germline V gene are MNHEY and SVGAGI. The CDR3 is made up of 13 amino acids. The DNA of the CDR3 is TGTGCCAGCAGTTACTCGGTGAACACTGAAGCTTTCTTT. It codes for CASSYSVNTEAFF.

This clonotype was found a few times. The chain carries TRBV29-1 and TRBJ1-2; 8 nucleotides agree with TRBD1. CDR1 SQVTM and CDR2 ANQGSEA come from the germline V gene. The CDR3 runs to 12 residues. The J segment lost 3 bases and the V segment lost 7 bases, leaving 4 bases of the junction unmatched. CDR3 sequence (DNA): TGCAGCGGAGGACAGGGTCACTATGGCTACACCTTC. It translates to CSGGQGHYGYTF.

This clonotype has only a few counts. CDR3 nucleotides: TGTGCCAGCAGCCCTAGCGCCCGGACCCTCTACGAGCAGTACTTC. Encoded protein: CASSPSARTLYEQYF. The rearrangement uses TRBV11-2 and TRBJ2-7; D possibly corresponds to TRBD2 (6 bases). The CDR3 sequence is 15 residues long. Germline assignment: CDR1 SGHAT and CDR2 FQNNGV. V was pared by 5 bases and J by 3 bases, with 17 bases between.

This clonotype was seen a handful of times. This chain connects TRBV7-9 to TRBJ2-2; D is unresolved. Germline CDR1 and CDR2: SEHNR and FQNEAQ (reference sequence). The germline V and J ends were trimmed by 5 bases and 3 bases, with 19 bases remaining between them. The CDR3 extends over 17 amino acids. The CDR3 DNA follows: TGTGCCAGCAGCCGTATCGTAGACTCGGGCTACACCGGGGAGCTGTTTTTT. It codes for CASSRIVDSGYTGELFF.

The V gene is TRBV30, the J gene TRBJ2-1; 7 bases map to TRBD2. The CDR3 has 15 residues. In germline, CDR1 is GTSNPN, CDR2 SVGIG (reference sequence). V was pared by 0 bases and J by 3 bases, with 5 bases of the junction left unmatched. CDR3 in amino acids: CAWSVGVAGYNEQFF. The CDR3 DNA sequence: TGTGCCTGGAGTGTAGGGGTAGCGGGCTACAATGAGCAGTTCTTC.

The CDR3 is CASSFTGIGELFF. The CDR3, as DNA: TGTGCCAGCAGCTTTACGGGAATCGGGGAGCTGTTTTTT. The chain recombines TRBV7-2 with TRBJ2-2; tentatively, D is TRBD2 (5 bases). The CDR3 length is 13 residues. From germline, CDR1 is SGHTA and CDR2 FQGNSA. V was pared by 3 bases and J by 7 bases, with 9 bases between.